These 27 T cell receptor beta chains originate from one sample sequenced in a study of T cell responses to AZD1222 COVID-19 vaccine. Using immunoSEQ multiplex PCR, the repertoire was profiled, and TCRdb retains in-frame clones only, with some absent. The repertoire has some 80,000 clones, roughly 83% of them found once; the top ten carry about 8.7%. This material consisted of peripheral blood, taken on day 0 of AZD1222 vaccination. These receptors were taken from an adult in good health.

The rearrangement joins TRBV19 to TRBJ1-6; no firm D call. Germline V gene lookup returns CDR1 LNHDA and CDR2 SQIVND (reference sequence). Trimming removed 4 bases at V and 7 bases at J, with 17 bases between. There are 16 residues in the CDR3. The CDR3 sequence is CASSSPLRMENSPLHF. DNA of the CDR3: TGTGCCAGTAGTAGCCCCCTGCGGATGGAAAATTCACCCCTCCACTTT. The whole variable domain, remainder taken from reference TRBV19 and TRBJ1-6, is DGGITQSPKYLFRKEGQNVTLSCEQNLNHDAMYWYRQDPGQGLRLIYYSQIVNDFQKGDIAEGYSVSREKKESFPLTVTSAQKNPTAFYLCASSSPLRMENSPLHFGNGTRLTVT.

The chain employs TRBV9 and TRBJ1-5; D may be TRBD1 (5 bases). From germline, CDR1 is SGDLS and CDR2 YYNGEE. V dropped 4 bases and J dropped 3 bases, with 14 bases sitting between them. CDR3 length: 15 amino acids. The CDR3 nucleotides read TGTGCCAGCAGCATACTAGACAGCCCCAATCAGCCCCAGCATTTT. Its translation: CASSILDSPNQPQHF.

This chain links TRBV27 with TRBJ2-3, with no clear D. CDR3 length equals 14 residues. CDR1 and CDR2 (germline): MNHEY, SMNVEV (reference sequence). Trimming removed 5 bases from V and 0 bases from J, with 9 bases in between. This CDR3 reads CASSPLGSTDTQYF. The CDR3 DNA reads TGTGCCAGCAGTCCATTAGGTAGCACAGATACGCAGTATTTT.

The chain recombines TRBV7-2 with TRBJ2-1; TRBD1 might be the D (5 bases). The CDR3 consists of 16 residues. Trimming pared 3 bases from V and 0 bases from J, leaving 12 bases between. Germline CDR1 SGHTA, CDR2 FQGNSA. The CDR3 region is CASSLRTFSSYNEQFF. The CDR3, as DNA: TGTGCCAGCAGCTTGAGGACATTCAGCTCCTACAATGAGCAGTTCTTC.

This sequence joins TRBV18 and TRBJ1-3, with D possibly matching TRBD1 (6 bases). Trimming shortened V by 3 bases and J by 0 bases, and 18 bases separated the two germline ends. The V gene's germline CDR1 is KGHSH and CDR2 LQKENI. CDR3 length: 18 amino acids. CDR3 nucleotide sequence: TGTGCCAGCTCACCCTCCTTAGGACAGCTTTTCTCTGGAAACACCATATATTTT. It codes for CASSPSLGQLFSGNTIYF.

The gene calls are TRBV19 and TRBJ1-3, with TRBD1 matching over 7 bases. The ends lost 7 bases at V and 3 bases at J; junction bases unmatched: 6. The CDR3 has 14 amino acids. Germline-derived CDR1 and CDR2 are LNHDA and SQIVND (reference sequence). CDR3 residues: CASTQTGYGNTIYF. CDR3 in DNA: TGTGCCAGTACCCAGACAGGGTATGGAAACACCATATATTTT.

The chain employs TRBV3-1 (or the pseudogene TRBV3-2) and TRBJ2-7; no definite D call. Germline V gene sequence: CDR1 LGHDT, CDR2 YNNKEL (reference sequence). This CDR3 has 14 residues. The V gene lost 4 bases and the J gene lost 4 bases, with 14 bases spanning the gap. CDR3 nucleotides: TGTGCCAGCAGCCGAACCACCACCCCATACGAGCAGTACTTC. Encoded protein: CASSRTTTPYEQYF.

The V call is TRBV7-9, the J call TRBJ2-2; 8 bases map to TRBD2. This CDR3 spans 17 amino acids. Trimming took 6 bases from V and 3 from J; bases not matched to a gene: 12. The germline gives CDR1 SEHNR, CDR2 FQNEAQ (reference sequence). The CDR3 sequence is CASSLADSGAHTGELFF. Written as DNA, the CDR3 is TGTGCCAGCAGTCTAGCGGATAGCGGGGCACACACCGGGGAGCTGTTTTTT.

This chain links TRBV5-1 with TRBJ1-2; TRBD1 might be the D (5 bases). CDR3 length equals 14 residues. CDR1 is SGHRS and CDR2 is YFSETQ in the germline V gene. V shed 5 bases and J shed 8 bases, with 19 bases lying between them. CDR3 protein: CASSRDSSQRGYTF. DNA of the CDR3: TGCGCCAGCAGTCGGGACTCATCCCAGAGGGGCTACACCTTC.

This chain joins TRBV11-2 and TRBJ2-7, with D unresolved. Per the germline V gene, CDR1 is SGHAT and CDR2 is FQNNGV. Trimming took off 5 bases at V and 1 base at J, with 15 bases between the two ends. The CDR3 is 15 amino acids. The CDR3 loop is CASSRVEALSYEQYF. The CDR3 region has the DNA TGTGCCAGCAGCCGAGTAGAGGCTCTATCCTACGAGCAGTACTTC.

The CDR3 nucleotides read TGCGCCAGCAGCTCTGGGCTAGCCGCCGGGGCAGATACGCAGTATTTT. This encodes CASSSGLAAGADTQYF. The genes are TRBV5-1 and TRBJ2-3; D might be TRBD2 (5 bases). The CDR3 totals 16 residues. CDR1 SGHRS and CDR2 YFSETQ come from the germline V gene. V shed 3 bases and J shed 4 bases, with 18 bases lying between them.

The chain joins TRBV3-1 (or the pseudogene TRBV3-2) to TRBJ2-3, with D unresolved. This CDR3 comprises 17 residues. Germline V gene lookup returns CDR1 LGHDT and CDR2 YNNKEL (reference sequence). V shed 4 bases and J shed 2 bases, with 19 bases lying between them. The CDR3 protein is CASSPIPGPVPTDTQYF. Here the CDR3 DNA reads TGTGCCAGCAGCCCCATCCCAGGTCCGGTTCCCACAGATACGCAGTATTTT.

The CDR3 sequence is CASTWEGGPYNEQFF. The CDR3 DNA is TGTGCCAGCACCTGGGAGGGGGGGCCGTACAATGAGCAGTTCTTC. The chain is built from TRBV27 and TRBJ2-1, with a tentative D call TRBD2 (7 bases). The CDR3 has 15 residues. CDR1 and CDR2 (germline): MNHEY, SMNVEV (reference sequence). Trimming removed 7 bases at V and 4 bases at J, with 17 bases between.

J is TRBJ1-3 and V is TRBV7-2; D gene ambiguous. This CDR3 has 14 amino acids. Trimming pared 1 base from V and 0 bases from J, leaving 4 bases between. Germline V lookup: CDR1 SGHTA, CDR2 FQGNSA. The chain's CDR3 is CASSLELSGNTIYF. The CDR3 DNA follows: TGTGCCAGCAGCTTAGAACTCTCTGGAAACACCATATATTTT.

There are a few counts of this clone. The CDR3 DNA sequence: TGTGCCAGCAGTTGGCACAATGAGCAGTTCTTC. It codes for CASSWHNEQFF. J is TRBJ2-1 and V is TRBV6-5; no clear D. The CDR3 consists of 11 residues. CDR1 is MNHEY and CDR2 is SVGAGI in the germline V gene. V was cut by 4 bases and J by 5 bases, with 3 bases left in between.

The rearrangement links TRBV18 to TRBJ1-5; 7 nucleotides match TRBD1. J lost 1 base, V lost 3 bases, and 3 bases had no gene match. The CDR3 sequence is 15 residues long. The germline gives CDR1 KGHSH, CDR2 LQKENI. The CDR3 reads CASSPGQRSNQPQHF. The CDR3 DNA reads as TGTGCCAGCTCACCGGGACAGAGAAGCAATCAGCCCCAGCATTTT.

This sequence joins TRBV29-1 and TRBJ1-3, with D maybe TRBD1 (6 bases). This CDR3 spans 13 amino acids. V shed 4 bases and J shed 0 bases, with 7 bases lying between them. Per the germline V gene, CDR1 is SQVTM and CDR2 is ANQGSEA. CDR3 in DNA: TGCAGCGTTGCAGGGGTCTCTGGAAACACCATATATTTT. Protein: CSVAGVSGNTIYF.

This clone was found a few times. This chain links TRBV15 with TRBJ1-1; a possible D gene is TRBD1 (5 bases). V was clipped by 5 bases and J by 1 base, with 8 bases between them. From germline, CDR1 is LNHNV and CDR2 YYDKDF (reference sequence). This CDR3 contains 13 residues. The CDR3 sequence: CATSLDRNTEAFF. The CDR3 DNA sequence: TGTGCCACCAGCTTAGACAGGAACACTGAAGCTTTCTTT.

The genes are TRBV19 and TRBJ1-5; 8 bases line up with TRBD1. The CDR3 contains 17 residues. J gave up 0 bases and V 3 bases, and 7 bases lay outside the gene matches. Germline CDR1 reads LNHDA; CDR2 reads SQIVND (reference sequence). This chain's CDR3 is CASSIRGQGHSNQPQHF. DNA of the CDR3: TGTGCCAGTAGTATTCGCGGACAGGGTCATAGCAATCAGCCCCAGCATTTT.

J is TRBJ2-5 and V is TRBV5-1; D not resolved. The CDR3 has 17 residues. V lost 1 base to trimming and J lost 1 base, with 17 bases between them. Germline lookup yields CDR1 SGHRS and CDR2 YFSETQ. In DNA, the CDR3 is TGCGCCAGCAGCTTGATGGGCAGAAACAGCCCCCAAGAGACCCAGTACTTC. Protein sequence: CASSLMGRNSPQETQYF.

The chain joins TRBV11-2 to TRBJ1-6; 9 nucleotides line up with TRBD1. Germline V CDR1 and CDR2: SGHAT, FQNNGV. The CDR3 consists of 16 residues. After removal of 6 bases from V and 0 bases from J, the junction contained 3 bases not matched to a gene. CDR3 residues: CASRPGQGSYNSPLHF. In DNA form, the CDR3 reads TGTGCCAGCAGGCCGGGACAGGGCTCCTATAATTCACCCCTCCACTTT.

CDR3 DNA sequence: TGTGCCAGCAGCTATGGGACAGGGGGCGGGATTCATGAAAAACTGTTTTTT. It yields the protein CASSYGTGGGIHEKLFF. The genes are TRBV5-4 and TRBJ1-4; TRBD1 aligns across 12 bases. J lost 6 bases, V lost 3 bases, and 9 bases had no gene match. The length of the CDR3 is 17 residues. From germline, CDR1 is SGHNT and CDR2 YYREEE (reference sequence).

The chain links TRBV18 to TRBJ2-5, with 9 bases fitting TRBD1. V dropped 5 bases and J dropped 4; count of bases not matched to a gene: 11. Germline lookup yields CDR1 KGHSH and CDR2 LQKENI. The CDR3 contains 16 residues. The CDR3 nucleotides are TGTGCCAGCTCAATCGGGACAGGGCTGAATGGAGAGACCCAGTACTTC. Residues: CASSIGTGLNGETQYF.

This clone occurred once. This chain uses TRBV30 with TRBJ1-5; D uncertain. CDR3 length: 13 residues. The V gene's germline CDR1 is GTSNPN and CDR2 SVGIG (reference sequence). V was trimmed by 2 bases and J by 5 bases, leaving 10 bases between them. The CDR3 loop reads CAWSMGRDQPQHF. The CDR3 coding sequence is TGTGCCTGGAGTATGGGTAGGGATCAGCCCCAGCATTTT.

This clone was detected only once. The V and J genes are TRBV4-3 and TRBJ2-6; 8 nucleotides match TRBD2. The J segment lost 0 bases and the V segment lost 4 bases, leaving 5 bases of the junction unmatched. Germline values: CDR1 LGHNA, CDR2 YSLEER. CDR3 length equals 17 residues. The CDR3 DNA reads TGCGCCAGCAGCCCCATAGCGGGGCTCTCTGGGGCCAACGTCCTGACTTTC. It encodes CASSPIAGLSGANVLTF.

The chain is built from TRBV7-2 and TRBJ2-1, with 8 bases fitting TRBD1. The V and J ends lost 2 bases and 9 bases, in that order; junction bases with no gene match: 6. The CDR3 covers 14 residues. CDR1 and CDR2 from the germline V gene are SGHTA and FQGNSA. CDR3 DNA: TGTGCCAGCAGCTTAAGGGGCAGGGGGCTTGAGCAGTTCTTC. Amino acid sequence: CASSLRGRGLEQFF.

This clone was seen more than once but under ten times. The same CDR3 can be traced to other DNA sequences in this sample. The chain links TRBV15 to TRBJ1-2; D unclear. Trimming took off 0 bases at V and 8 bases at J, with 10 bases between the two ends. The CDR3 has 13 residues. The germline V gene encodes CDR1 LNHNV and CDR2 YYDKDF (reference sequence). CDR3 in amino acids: CATSRDRVDGYTF. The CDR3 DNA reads TGTGCCACCAGCAGAGATCGGGTGGACGGCTACACCTTC.